This TCR beta chain was documented in a study of T-cell memory formation after mild COVID-19. The V gene's germline CDR1 is SGHRS and CDR2 YFSETQ. V lost 0 bases to trimming and J lost 7 bases, with 23 bases between them. The length of the CDR3 is 17 residues. Study results and limitations: CM and EM subsets held most contracting CD4+ clones; EMRA held CD8+ ones. Contracting clones from day 15 to 85 showed balanced CD4/CD8; later expanders favored CD4+.

This clonotype was seen ten or more times. No antigen is known for it. TCRdb re-analysed the 5' RACE reads in MiXCR, keeping a single row per CDR3 protein. This sample yields roughly 300,000 distinct CDR3 sequences, of which 15% to 20% are seen a single time; less than 30% belongs to the top ten. The chain joins TRBV5-1 to TRBJ2-7, with D perhaps given as TRBD1 or TRBD2 (5 bases each). The sequence was collected from a man aged 18 to 35 who had mild COVID-19 (a few samples of this study predate the infection). Cell type and time point are not known. Source material: PBMCs or a T cell subset sorted from them (not recorded which). For the CDR3, the DNA is TGCGCCAGCAGCTTGGGGCAGCTGGGGGACGTCGTTGGGGAGCAGTACGTC. Residues: CASSLGQLGDVVGEQYV.